These 12 T cell receptor beta chains originate from one sample sequenced in a study of Graves' ophthalmopathy and Graves' hyperthyroidism. The TCR beta CDR3 regions underwent amplification from RNA transcripts. HTBI-primed first-round RT-PCR preceded second-round multiplex PCR. TCRdb fed the multiplex PCR reads into MiXCR, producing one record per CDR3 protein. The sample holds over 45,000 distinct CDR3 sequences, 50% seen once. The sequencing input was peripheral blood. Receptor source: an adult man with Graves' ophthalmopathy.

The rearrangement uses TRBV20-1 and TRBJ1-2; D gene uncertain. Germline V gene data show CDR1 as DFQATT and CDR2 as SNEGSKA (reference sequence). The CDR3 has 11 residues. Written as DNA, the CDR3 is TGCGGGGATAGTGTCAGTAATGGCTACACCTTC. Its protein product is CGDSVSNGYTF.

The chain joins TRBV24-1 to TRBJ1-1; 7 bases agree with TRBD1. CDR3 size: 14 residues. CDR1 and CDR2 (germline): KGHDR, SFDVKD. Trimming took 3 bases from V and 7 from J; bases not matched to a gene: 7. CDR3 bases: TGTGCCACCAGTGATCCAGGGGGTAAGGATGAAGCTTTCTTT. The encoded protein is CATSDPGGKDEAFF.

As for this clonotype: At one boundary the junction diverges from the germline segment, which might be a read error. The chain combines TRBV19 with TRBJ2-1; D is unclear. Germline V gene lookup returns CDR1 LNHDA and CDR2 SQIVND (reference sequence). The CDR3 runs to 15 residues. The CDR3, as DNA: TGTGCCAGTAGCATAGGTCAGAATCGGTACAATGAGCAGGTCTTC. It codes for CASSIGQNRYNEQVF.

The table lists this clonotype with many counts. V and J are TRBV5-1 and TRBJ1-3; 7 nucleotides agree with TRBD1. This CDR3 spans 16 amino acids. Germline loops: CDR1 SGHRS, CDR2 YFSETQ. V gave up 0 bases and J gave up 0 bases; unmatched junction bases: 3. CDR3 DNA sequence: TGCGCCAGCAGCTTGGTTCCAGGGGGCTCTGGAAACACCATATATTTT. This codes for CASSLVPGGSGNTIYF. Full variable domain (rest looked up from reference TRBV5-1 and TRBJ1-3): KAGVTQTPRYLIKTRGQQVTLSCSPISGHRSVSWYQQTPGQGLQFLFEYFSETQRNKGNFPGRFSGRQFSNSRSEMNVSTLELGDSALYLCASSLVPGGSGNTIYFGEGSWLTVV.

With respect to this clonotype: The CDR3 ends on some other residue instead of the conserved phenylalanine or tryptophan, so this is likely a read error. This chain uses TRBV11-2 with TRBJ1-1; 7 positions match TRBD1. Germline V gives CDR1 SGHAT, CDR2 FQNNGV. The V and J ends lost 3 bases and 5 bases, in that order; junction bases with no gene match: 6. The length of the CDR3 is 14 residues. The CDR3 DNA sequence: TGTGCCAGCAGCTTTACAGGGGTCAGGACTGAAGCTTTCATT. This encodes CASSFTGVRTEAFI.

The genes are TRBV29-1 and TRBJ2-1; D gene uncertain. This CDR3 spans 12 amino acids. The germline gives CDR1 SQVTM, CDR2 ANQGSEA. V gave up 7 bases and J gave up 5 bases, with 12 bases separating them. CDR3 region: CSGRPPDNEQFF. Here the CDR3 DNA reads TGCAGCGGGAGACCCCCGGACAATGAGCAGTTCTTC.

This clonotype appeared many times. The rearrangement links TRBV18 to TRBJ1-1; D is uncertain. The CDR3 has 12 amino acids. V lost 2 bases to trimming and J lost 3 bases, with 4 bases between them. Per germline, CDR1 KGHSH and CDR2 LQKENI. The CDR3 here is CASSPSDTEAFF. The CDR3 DNA follows: TGTGCCAGCTCACCATCGGACACTGAAGCTTTCTTT.

The genes are TRBV19 and TRBJ1-2; TRBD1 matches at 7 bases. Unmatched junction bases numbered 10, after V lost 3 bases and J lost 6 bases. CDR3 length equals 15 residues. The V gene's germline CDR1 is LNHDA and CDR2 SQIVND (reference sequence). The CDR3 DNA reads as TGTGCCAGTAGTATCGGACAGGTGATGTTTGATGGCTACACCTTC. Protein product: CASSIGQVMFDGYTF.

Worth noting for this clonotype: This likely comes from a read error, as the CDR3 has no conserved phenylalanine or tryptophan at its end. The limits of the CDR3 on the DNA are not certain, so only TCRdb's listed CDR3 is given. The chain uses TRBV6-5 and TRBJ1-6. Germline V CDR1 and CDR2: MNHEY, SVGAGI. The CDR3 sequence runs 9 residues, both termini included. CDR3 in amino acids: CASSVDIRG.

At least ten counts were recorded for this clonotype. The chain recombines TRBV4-1 with TRBJ2-1, with a weak D call TRBD2 (5 bases). The V end lost 0 bases, the J end lost 9 bases, and 6 bases lay between the germline ends. Looked up from germline, CDR1 is MGHRA and CDR2 is YSYEKL. CDR3 length equals 12 residues. The CDR3 DNA sequence: TGCGCCAGCAGCCAAGATGGAGGTGAGCAGTTCTTC. Translated, it gives CASSQDGGEQFF.

This clonotype has only one observation. This chain joins TRBV5-1 and TRBJ2-3, with D perhaps matching TRBD1 (6 bases). V was clipped by 4 bases and J by 0 bases, with 6 bases between them. CDR3 length equals 13 residues. Germline values: CDR1 SGHRS, CDR2 YFSETQ. The CDR3 loop is CASSQGSTDTQYF. For the CDR3, the DNA is TGCGCCAGCAGCCAGGGGAGCACAGATACGCAGTATTTT.

For this clonotype: A much larger clone lies a single base off, so this may be a read error. V and J are TRBV3-1 and TRBJ1-4; the D is unclear. CDR1 and CDR2 from the germline V gene are LGHDT and YNNKEL (reference sequence). The CDR3 is 15 amino acids. CDR3: CASSQDRRGNERLFF. In nucleotides, the CDR3 is TGTGCCAGCAGCCAAGATCGGCGGGGTAATGAAAGACTGTTTTTT.